The 25 T cell receptor beta chains reported below all come from one sample, sequenced in a study of T cell repertoires in cytomegalovirus infection. TCRdb re-called the reads through MiXCR, storing one row per CDR3 protein. Of about 530,000 distinct CDR3 sequences listed, 26% are singletons. The sequencing sample was made of PBMCs. The receptors here all came from a human donor in good health (CMV status not recorded). Some clones in this sample may be carry-over from other donors' samples.

V usage is TRBV9 and J usage is TRBJ2-1, with D perhaps TRBD2 (5 bases). V was shortened by 3 bases and J by 0 bases, with 13 bases between the two germline ends. CDR1 SGDLS and CDR2 YYNGEE come from the germline V gene. CDR3 length: 16 residues. CDR3 nucleotide sequence: TGTGCCAGCAGCGGGGGTAGCGACTCCTCCTACAATGAGCAGTTCTTC. Amino acid sequence: CASSGGSDSSYNEQFF.

There are many counts of this clonotype. V gene TRBV7-8 combines with J gene TRBJ1-3; no definite D call. Trimming stripped 3 bases from V and 8 bases from J, with 17 bases between. From germline, CDR1 is SGHVS and CDR2 FQNEAQ. This CDR3 contains 15 residues. CDR3 sequence: CASSLFRTGPDTIYF. In DNA, the CDR3 is TGTGCCAGCAGCTTGTTCCGGACTGGCCCAGACACCATATATTTT.

The chain uses TRBV28 and TRBJ2-7, with 7 bases that match TRBD1. This CDR3 has 12 residues. The junction had 5 bases not matched to a gene; V was cut back by 9 bases and J by 3 bases. Looked up from germline, CDR1 is MDHEN and CDR2 is SYDVKM. This chain's CDR3 is CASLRDSYEQYF. CDR3 sequence (DNA): TGTGCCAGTCTCCGGGACAGCTACGAGCAGTACTTC.

The chain carries TRBV5-4 and TRBJ2-5; D remains unclear. The CDR3 is made up of 14 amino acids. Germline CDR1 is SGHNT and CDR2 is YYREEE (reference sequence). V lost 2 bases and J 5 bases, leaving 13 bases between the germline ends. Here the CDR3 DNA reads TGTGCCAGCAGCTTAGAGGCCCTGATGGAGACCCAGTACTTC. This sequence encodes CASSLEALMETQYF.

J is TRBJ2-7 and V is TRBV7-9, with a weak D call TRBD2 (6 bases). Germline values: CDR1 SEHNR, CDR2 FQNEAQ (reference sequence). This CDR3 spans 14 amino acids. Trimming pared 3 bases from V and 1 base from J, leaving 10 bases between. The DNA of the CDR3 is TGTGCCAGCAGCTTCCCCGGGACTTCCTACGAGCAGTACTTC. Its translation: CASSFPGTSYEQYF.

This clonotype has at least ten counts. The chain carries TRBV12-3 or TRBV12-4 and TRBJ2-7; the D is unclear. V lost 6 bases and J lost 7, with 16 bases in between. The CDR3 length is 13 residues. The CDR3 coding sequence is TGTGCCAGCAGCTACGACCCGGTAAGGGAGCAGTACGTC. Its translation: CASSYDPVREQYV.

Concerning this clonotype itself: Germline and junction disagree at one end, which may indicate a read error. The J gene is TRBJ1-1, the V gene TRBV7-9, with D possibly being TRBD1 (5 bases). Per the germline V gene, CDR1 is SEHNR and CDR2 is FQNEAQ (reference sequence). This CDR3 has 14 amino acids. CDR3 sequence: CASSPLGGNTEASF. In DNA, the CDR3 is TGTGCCAGCAGCCCTCTTGGGGGGAACACTGAAGCTTCCTTT.

The CDR3 DNA follows: TGTGCCAGCAGCCTCGAGGGGGCCCTAAATGAAAAACTGTTTTTT. Residues: CASSLEGALNEKLFF. This chain joins TRBV7-2 and TRBJ1-4; 7 bases are a match to TRBD1. The CDR3 length is 15 residues. With 5 bases clipped from V and 5 bases from J, the junction kept 8 bases outside the gene matches. Germline CDR1 SGHTA, CDR2 FQGNSA.

The V and J genes are TRBV10-3 and TRBJ2-5; 7 bases match TRBD1. The V segment lost 10 bases and the J segment 3 bases; nucleotides outside the gene matches: 11. The length of the CDR3 is 14 residues. CDR1 is ENHRY, CDR2 SYGVKD, per germline. CDR3 in DNA: TGTGCCACCAGAACAGGGGACGCGGAAGAGACCCAGTACTTC. It codes for CATRTGDAEETQYF.

This clonotype was observed a few times. The chain employs TRBV11-3 and TRBJ2-5, with 9 bases identical to TRBD2. Trimming took 3 bases from V and 5 from J; bases not matched to a gene: 16. The CDR3 runs to 18 residues. Germline CDR1 reads SGHNT; CDR2 reads YENEEA. The CDR3 bases are TGTGCCAGCAGCTTCCCCATCGACTTTAGCGGGAGTGAGGAGACCCAGTACTTC. It is translated as CASSFPIDFSGSEETQYF.

This clonotype was seen at least ten times. V and J are TRBV7-2 and TRBJ2-2; D may correspond to TRBD1 or TRBD2 (5 bases each). Between the trimmed V and J ends, which lost 6 bases and 2 bases, there was a span of 16 bases. Germline CDR1 SGHTA, CDR2 FQGNSA. The length of the CDR3 is 16 residues. In nucleotides, the CDR3 is TGTGCCAGCAGTGGTCAGGGACGTGCTAACACCGGGGAGCTGTTTTTT. This encodes CASSGQGRANTGELFF.

This clonotype was recorded a few times. V and J are TRBV7-9 and TRBJ1-1; D not certain. The CDR3 sequence is 13 residues long. Germline V lookup: CDR1 SEHNR, CDR2 FQNEAQ (reference sequence). Trimming removed 8 bases at V and 1 base at J, with 11 bases between. DNA of the CDR3: TGTGCCAGCCACGGTAACTGGAACACTGAAGCTTTCTTT. It encodes CASHGNWNTEAFF.

Only a few counts were recorded for this clonotype. The gene calls are TRBV7-9 and TRBJ2-5; D might be TRBD1 (5 bases). With 8 bases removed from V and 3 bases from J, the gap between germline ends came to 13 bases. CDR1 is SEHNR, CDR2 FQNEAQ, per germline (reference sequence). There are 13 residues in the CDR3. The CDR3 nucleotides are TGTGCCAGCGAAAAGGTGGACAAAGAGACCCAGTACTTC. Its translation is CASEKVDKETQYF. The full variable domain, with the rest looked up from reference TRBV7-9 and TRBJ2-5, is DTGVSQNPRHKITKRGQNVTFRCDPISEHNRLYWYRQTLGQGPEFLTYFQNEAQLEKSRLLSDRFSAERPKGSFSTLEIQRTEQGDSAMYLCASEKVDKETQYFGPGTRLLVL.

This clonotype was detected a few times. This chain joins TRBV4-3 and TRBJ1-1; 8 bases align to TRBD1. This CDR3 has 16 amino acids. With V trimmed by 4 bases and J by 7 bases, 14 bases remained unmatched. Germline lookup yields CDR1 LGHNA and CDR2 YSLEER. CDR3 DNA: TGCGCCAGCAGCCGAACTACCGGGACAGGCGCCGATGAAGCTTTCTTT. It is translated as CASSRTTGTGADEAFF.

In this sample, this clonotype turned up many times. The gene calls are TRBV7-2 and TRBJ1-3; possible D gene TRBD1, 5 bases. The CDR3 is made up of 13 amino acids. Germline V gene data show CDR1 as SGHTA and CDR2 as FQGNSA. Trimming took 1 base from V and 9 from J, leaving 10 bases between them. This CDR3 is CASSLEGASTIYF. The CDR3, as DNA: TGTGCCAGCAGCTTAGAAGGGGCTAGCACCATATATTTT.

The V gene is TRBV7-2, the J gene TRBJ2-7; 10 positions match TRBD1. J gave up 5 bases and V 2 bases, and 9 bases lay outside the gene matches. Germline loops: CDR1 SGHTA, CDR2 FQGNSA. CDR3 size: 16 residues. CDR3 in amino acids: CASSLISGTGVNEQYV. Here the CDR3 DNA reads TGTGCCAGCAGCTTAATATCCGGGACAGGGGTCAACGAGCAGTACGTC.

This clonotype was picked up many times. The J gene is TRBJ1-5, the V gene TRBV7-8, with D possibly matching TRBD1 (5 bases). The length of the CDR3 is 16 residues. From germline, CDR1 is SGHVS and CDR2 FQNEAQ. V gave up 2 bases and J gave up 7 bases, with 18 bases separating them. Here the CDR3 reads CASSLKGGQWGQPQHF. In nucleotides, the CDR3 is TGTGCCAGCAGCTTAAAGGGCGGACAATGGGGACAGCCCCAGCATTTT.

The genes are TRBV6-1 and TRBJ2-5; D may be TRBD1 (6 bases). This CDR3 has 15 amino acids. The V gene's germline CDR1 is MNHNS and CDR2 SASEGT. The germline V and J ends were trimmed by 4 bases and 5 bases, with 17 bases remaining between them. CDR3 DNA: TGTGCCAGCAGTGCTCCCAGGGGAGAGGTGGAGACCCAGTACTTC. Translated, it gives CASSAPRGEVETQYF.

The rearrangement uses TRBV20-1 and TRBJ2-1; the match to TRBD2 covers 10 bases. The V gene end was trimmed by 1 base and the J gene end by 4 bases; junction bases not matched to a gene: 4. The CDR3 has 15 amino acids. CDR1 and CDR2 (germline): DFQATT, SNEGSKA (reference sequence). CDR3 sequence: CSARGTSGAYNEQFF. The CDR3, as DNA: TGCAGTGCTAGAGGGACTAGCGGAGCTTACAATGAGCAGTTCTTC.

This clonotype came up many times. This chain's CDR3 is CASSSWGITDTQYF. The CDR3 coding sequence is TGTGCCAGCAGTTCCTGGGGGATCACAGATACGCAGTATTTT. The V and J genes are TRBV6-2 or TRBV6-3 and TRBJ2-3, with D possibly being TRBD1 or TRBD2 (5 bases each). The CDR3 is 14 amino acids. The V gene's germline CDR1 is MNHEY and CDR2 SVGEGT. Trimming removed 4 bases from V and 2 bases from J, with 10 bases in between.

The V call is TRBV25-1, the J call TRBJ1-1; D gene unclear. CDR1 is MGHDK and CDR2 is SYGVNS in the germline V gene. This CDR3 has 12 residues. V dropped 3 bases and J dropped 9 bases, with 11 bases sitting between them. CDR3 DNA: TGTGCCAGCAGTGACAGCTCTGGGAAAGCTTTCTTT. Encoded protein: CASSDSSGKAFF.

This clonotype was observed at least ten times. The chain links TRBV7-6 to TRBJ2-7; no reliable D call. CDR1 and CDR2 from the germline V gene are SGHVS and FNYEAQ. This CDR3 is built from 13 residues. V lost 3 bases and J lost 0, with 6 bases in between. The CDR3 DNA reads as TGTGCCAGCAGCTTGGAAAGCTCCTACGAGCAGTACTTC. Its translation is CASSLESSYEQYF. Filled out from reference TRBV7-6 and TRBJ2-7, the complete variable domain reads GAGVSQSPRYKVTKRGQDVALRCDPISGHVSLYWYRQALGQGPEFLTYFNYEAQQDKSGLPNDRFSAERPEGSISTLTIQRTEQRDSAMYRCASSLESSYEQYFGPGTRLTVT.

The sample holds a few counts of this clonotype. The chain couples TRBV2 to TRBJ1-2, with D perhaps matching TRBD1 (5 bases). The CDR3 is 16 residues long. V lost 3 bases and J 2 bases, leaving 16 bases between the germline ends. Germline CDR1 and CDR2: SNHLY and FYNNEI. CDR3 nucleotides: TGTGCCAGCAGTGATAGAGGGGCAGGAGGAAACTATGGCTACACCTTC. Translated, it gives CASSDRGAGGNYGYTF.

J is TRBJ1-5 and V is TRBV19, with 9 bases identical to TRBD1. This CDR3 spans 15 amino acids. Germline V gives CDR1 LNHDA, CDR2 SQIVND (reference sequence). The V and J ends lost 1 base and 7 bases, in that order; junction bases with no gene match: 5. Here the CDR3 DNA reads TGTGCCAGTAGTATAGTCGGCACAGGGGGCCAGCCCCAGCATTTT. Translated, it gives CASSIVGTGGQPQHF.

The gene calls are TRBV12-3 or TRBV12-4 and TRBJ2-7, with 10 nucleotides matching TRBD1. Unmatched junction bases numbered 5, after V lost 1 base and J lost 5 bases. CDR3 length: 15 residues. The CDR3, as DNA: TGTGCCAGCAGTTTAGTGGACAGGGGGTCCAACGAGCAGTACTTC. This sequence encodes CASSLVDRGSNEQYF.